The entry below describes one T cell receptor (beta chain). The antigen remains undetermined. Between the trimmed V and J ends, which lost 1 base and 0 bases, there was a span of 16 bases. Germline CDR1 reads SGHRS; CDR2 reads YFSETQ. The CDR3 loop spans 17 amino acids. Clones were read by immunoSEQ multiplex PCR, and TCRdb kept only the in-frame ones, dropping some. The sample lists over 100,000 clones; over 75% were seen once. This sample stems from a study of T cell responses to AZD1222 COVID-19 vaccine. Findings and limits, study-wide: The study found Spike-specific TCR breadth and depth rose after two AZD1222 doses. Repertoire sampling was restricted to post-peak T cell response timepoints. The sample set comprised mostly white British donors with more females, and clonal diversity was possibly underestimated. Only a handful of AZD1222 recipients, roughly 6 in all, had baseline seropositivity.

The input for sequencing was peripheral blood, taken on day 0 of AZD1222 vaccination. The chain joins TRBV5-1 to TRBJ1-1; D is uncertain. This sequence originates from an adult in good health. The CDR3: CASSLNPRWAMNTEAFF. The CDR3 bases are TGCGCCAGCAGCTTGAATCCCCGCTGGGCCATGAACACTGAAGCTTTCTTT.